Sequencing of this T cell receptor (beta chain) was carried out in a study of blood T cell repertoires in COVID-19. The overall study: PBMCs, B-cell-depleted T cells, or T cells were the source of the cDNA or gDNA that made up the material.

This clone appeared once. Clones were sequenced by immunoSEQ multiplex PCR, and TCRdb holds only the in-frame ones, with some missing. The profile shows around 100,000 clones, 80% of them singletons. Looked up from germline, CDR1 is PRHDT and CDR2 is FYEKMQ (reference sequence). CDR3 length equals 13 residues. V lost 5 bases to trimming and J lost 1 base, with 8 bases between them. The TCR comes from an older woman with acute or convalescent COVID-19. The chain uses TRBV13 and TRBJ1-1; the D gene is possibly TRBD1 (5 bases). Sequencing was done on a sample of peripheral blood. The CDR3: CASSPTGNTEAFF. The CDR3 coding sequence is TGTGCCAGCAGCCCAACAGGGAACACTGAAGCTTTCTTT.